This entry lists 17 T cell receptor beta chains sequenced from one sample in a study of shared clonotypes between healthy human individuals. Clones were sequenced by immunoSEQ multiplex PCR, and TCRdb holds only the in-frame ones, with some missing. This table has more than 400,000 clones, about 85% appearing once. The specimen sequenced was PBMCs. Receptors were obtained from a middle-aged woman in good health. Some clones in this sample may be carry-over from other donors' samples.

The J gene is TRBJ2-7, the V gene TRBV15, with D possibly matching TRBD1 (6 bases). CDR3 length: 15 amino acids. Trimming cost V 5 bases and J 2 bases, with 16 bases left between them. Germline V gene sequence: CDR1 LNHNV, CDR2 YYDKDF (reference sequence). For the CDR3, the DNA is TGTGCCACCAGCTCCGCAGGGGATCCGACCTACGAGCAGTACTTC. It is translated as CATSSAGDPTYEQYF.

The chain links TRBV7-3 to TRBJ2-1; the D is unclear. Germline V gene data show CDR1 as SGHTA and CDR2 as FQGTGA. V was pared by 0 bases and J by 3 bases, with 18 bases between. This CDR3 has 18 amino acids. The CDR3: CASSLTPSVGLGYNEQFF. In nucleotides, the CDR3 is TGTGCCAGCAGCTTAACCCCGAGCGTCGGGTTAGGCTACAATGAGCAGTTCTTC. Drawing the rest from reference TRBV7-3 and TRBJ2-1, the complete variable domain is GAGVSQTPSNKVTEKGKYVELRCDPISGHTALYWYRQSLGQGPEFLIYFQGTGAADDSGLPNDRFFAVRPEGSVSTLKIQRTERGDSAVYLCASSLTPSVGLGYNEQFFGPGTRLTVL.

The chain couples TRBV11-2 to TRBJ2-1; 10 bases agree with TRBD1. The V gene end was trimmed by 5 bases and the J gene end by 4 bases; junction bases not matched to a gene: 5. From germline, CDR1 is SGHAT and CDR2 FQNNGV. The CDR3 consists of 15 residues. CDR3 protein: CASSLRTGGYNEQFF. CDR3 bases: TGTGCCAGCAGCCTTAGGACAGGGGGGTACAATGAGCAGTTCTTC.

V is TRBV5-1 and J is TRBJ2-3; 13 positions match TRBD2. V lost 0 bases and J lost 4; bases outside the gene matches: 2. In germline, CDR1 is SGHRS, CDR2 YFSETQ. CDR3 length equals 16 residues. Here the CDR3 DNA reads TGCGCCAGCAGCTTGGGGACTAGCGGGAGTCCAGATACGCAGTATTTT. Translating gives CASSLGTSGSPDTQYF.

A few counts support this clone. This sample includes further DNA sequences coding for the same CDR3. The chain recombines TRBV30 with TRBJ1-5, with D tentatively TRBD1 (6 bases). Per the germline V gene, CDR1 is GTSNPN and CDR2 is SVGIG (reference sequence). The CDR3 is made up of 13 amino acids. Trimming took 3 bases from V and 4 from J, leaving 10 bases between them. The CDR3 nucleotides are TGTGCCTGGAGCGGGGGCCGGAATCAGCCCCAGCATTTT. Its protein is CAWSGGRNQPQHF.

This chain links TRBV4-1 with TRBJ1-1, with D possibly being TRBD1 (5 bases). Per the germline V gene, CDR1 is MGHRA and CDR2 is YSYEKL. The CDR3 is 12 residues long. The V gene lost 0 bases and the J gene lost 10 bases, with 9 bases spanning the gap. The CDR3 loop is CASSQEGVLAFF. In DNA form, the CDR3 reads TGCGCCAGCAGCCAAGAAGGGGTGTTAGCTTTCTTT.

This clone was detected many times. The same CDR3 is also encoded by other DNA sequences in this sample. The V call is TRBV7-9, the J call TRBJ1-2, with TRBD1 matching over 7 bases. V shed 1 base and J 3 bases; nucleotides not matched to a gene: 5. The CDR3 consists of 15 residues. Looked up from germline, CDR1 is SEHNR and CDR2 is FQNEAQ (reference sequence). The CDR3 loop is CASSLEPGQHYGYTF. The CDR3 DNA reads as TGTGCCAGCAGCTTAGAACCGGGACAGCACTATGGCTACACCTTC.

Notes on this clone: Since a far larger clone is one base different, this is likely a read error. This same CDR3 is encoded by further DNA sequences in the sample. The chain couples TRBV30 to TRBJ2-6; D is unclear. V lost 3 bases to trimming and J lost 3 bases, with 6 bases between them. The V gene's germline CDR1 is GTSNPN and CDR2 SVGIG (reference sequence). CDR3 length: 13 residues. CDR3 bases: TGTGCCTGGAGCTTTGGTGGGGCCAACGTCCTGACTTTC. It is translated as CAWSFGGANVLTF.

This clone was seen only once. This chain uses TRBV2 with TRBJ2-7, with 7 bases matching TRBD2. Germline-derived CDR1 and CDR2 are SNHLY and FYNNEI. The CDR3 covers 14 residues. V was pared by 6 bases and J by 0 bases, with 5 bases of the junction left unmatched. The chain's CDR3 is CASRRENPSYEQYF. CDR3 bases: TGTGCCAGCAGGCGGGAGAACCCCTCCTACGAGCAGTACTTC.

The gene calls are TRBV18 and TRBJ1-1; TRBD1 matches 11 bases. J lost 4 bases, V lost 5 bases, and 6 bases had no gene match. The V gene's germline CDR1 is KGHSH and CDR2 LQKENI. This CDR3 contains 15 residues. This CDR3 reads CASSTGGTGGTEAFF. The CDR3, as DNA: TGTGCCAGCTCAACCGGCGGGACAGGGGGCACTGAAGCTTTCTTT.

With regard to this clone: A far larger clone is one nucleotide away, so this likely arose from a read error. CDR3 region: CVSSDSAEAFF. The DNA for the CDR3 is TGTGTCAGCAGTGACTCGGCTGAAGCTTTCTTT. V gene TRBV25-1 combines with J gene TRBJ1-1; D is ambiguous. Germline V gives CDR1 MGHDK, CDR2 SYGVNS. CDR3 length equals 11 residues.

J is TRBJ1-1 and V is TRBV4-3, with D uncertain. Germline-derived CDR1 and CDR2 are LGHNA and YSLEER. The CDR3 totals 16 residues. Trimming shortened V by 3 bases and J by 0 bases, and 14 bases separated the two germline ends. CDR3: CASSQLWRVMNTEAFF. CDR3 in DNA: TGCGCCAGCAGCCAGCTCTGGAGGGTAATGAACACTGAAGCTTTCTTT.

This clone was observed at least ten times. This chain links TRBV30 with TRBJ2-2, with 12 bases that match TRBD2. The J segment lost 5 bases and the V segment lost 2 bases, leaving 6 bases of the junction unmatched. This CDR3 region has 16 residues. Germline assignment: CDR1 GTSNPN and CDR2 SVGIG (reference sequence). The CDR3 coding sequence is TGTGCCTGGAGTAGCGGACTAGCGGGGCTAACCGGGGAGCTGTTTTTT. This codes for CAWSSGLAGLTGELFF.

Comments on this clone: A far larger clone differs by one base, so this is likely a read error. Other DNA sequences within the sample encode an identical CDR3. The chain employs TRBV5-5 and TRBJ1-1, with TRBD1 matching 8 bases. CDR1 SGHKS and CDR2 YYEKEE come from the germline V gene (reference sequence). The CDR3 covers 15 residues. Trimming took 4 bases from V and 7 from J; bases not matched to a gene: 12. The CDR3 DNA sequence: TGTGCCAGCAGCCCAGGACAGGGTGGTGGCAATGAAGCTTTCTTT. Its protein product is CASSPGQGGGNEAFF.

A remark on this clone: A far larger clone is off by one base, so a read error is likely. The V call is TRBV7-8, the J call TRBJ1-2; D might be TRBD1 (6 bases). Germline V gene lookup returns CDR1 SGHVS and CDR2 FQNEAQ. The CDR3 runs to 13 residues. CDR3 protein: CANSLWTEDGYTF. In nucleotides, the CDR3 is TGTGCCAACAGCTTATGGACAGAGGATGGCTACACCTTC.

The chain employs TRBV7-9 and TRBJ2-1; TRBD2 matches at 13 bases. J gave up 2 bases and V 5 bases, and 3 bases lay outside the gene matches. CDR1 SEHNR and CDR2 FQNEAQ come from the germline V gene (reference sequence). The CDR3 runs 16 residues. CDR3 residues: CASSQLAGGTYNEQFF. As DNA, the CDR3 is TGTGCCAGCAGCCAACTAGCGGGAGGGACCTACAATGAGCAGTTCTTC.

The chain links TRBV19 to TRBJ1-1, with D possibly being TRBD1 (5 bases). CDR1 LNHDA and CDR2 SQIVND come from the germline V gene (reference sequence). Deletions cut 5 bases from V and 5 bases from J, with 18 bases between. The length of the CDR3 is 15 residues. The CDR3 sequence is CASSFGSGTGTEAFF. CDR3 sequence (DNA): TGTGCCAGTAGTTTTGGTTCCGGGACGGGGACTGAAGCTTTCTTT.